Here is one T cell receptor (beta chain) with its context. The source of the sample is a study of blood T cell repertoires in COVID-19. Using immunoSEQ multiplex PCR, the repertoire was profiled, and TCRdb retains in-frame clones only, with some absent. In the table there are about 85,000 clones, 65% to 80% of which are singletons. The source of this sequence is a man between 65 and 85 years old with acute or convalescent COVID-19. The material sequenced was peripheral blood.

Here the CDR3 reads CASGRDTEETQYF. DNA of the CDR3: TGTGCCAGCGGCCGGGACACAGAAGAGACCCAGTACTTC. The rearrangement joins TRBV12-3 or TRBV12-4 to TRBJ2-5; possibly TRBD1 for D (6 bases). The CDR3 length is 13 residues. With 8 bases removed from V and 3 bases from J, the gap between germline ends came to 13 bases.